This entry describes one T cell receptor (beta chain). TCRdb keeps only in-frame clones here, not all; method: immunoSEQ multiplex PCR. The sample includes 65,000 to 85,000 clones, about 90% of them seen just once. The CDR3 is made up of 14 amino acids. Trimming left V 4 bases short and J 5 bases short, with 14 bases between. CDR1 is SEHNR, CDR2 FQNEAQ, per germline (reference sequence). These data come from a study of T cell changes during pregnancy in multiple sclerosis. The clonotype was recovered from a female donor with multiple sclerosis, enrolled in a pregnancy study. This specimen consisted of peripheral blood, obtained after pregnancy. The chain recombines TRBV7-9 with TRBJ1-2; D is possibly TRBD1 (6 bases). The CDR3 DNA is TGTGCCAGCAGCTCGGGGCGGACAGTATATGGCTACACCTTC. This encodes CASSSGRTVYGYTF.